Below, 28 T cell receptor beta chains from the same sample are listed, as sequenced in a study of T cells in Graves' hyperthyroidism and ophthalmopathy. RNA transcripts were the template for amplifying TCR beta CDR3 regions. In the first-round RT-PCR of the TCR CDR3, the HTBI primer set was used. A single record per CDR3 protein comes from TCRdb applying MiXCR to the multiplex PCR reads. The sample contains about 560,000 distinct CDR3 sequences, about a sixth of which appear only once. Sequencing was carried out using blood. Receptors originate from a woman aged 18-29 years with Graves' hyperthyroidism.

This clonotype was found a few times. The CDR3: CASRKGGSYNEQFF. CDR3 DNA: TGTGCCAGTAGAAAGGGGGGCAGCTACAATGAGCAGTTCTTC. The V gene is TRBV19, the J gene TRBJ2-1, with D tentatively TRBD1 or TRBD2 (6 bases each). From germline, CDR1 is LNHDA and CDR2 SQIVND (reference sequence). This CDR3 comprises 14 residues. Trimming shortened V by 6 bases and J by 3 bases, and 12 bases separated the two germline ends. The whole variable domain, remainder taken from reference TRBV19 and TRBJ2-1, is DGGITQSPKYLFRKEGQNVTLSCEQNLNHDAMYWYRQDPGQGLRLIYYSQIVNDFQKGDIAEGYSVSREKKESFPLTVTSAQKNPTAFYLCASRKGGSYNEQFFGPGTRLTVL.

Ten or more counts support this clonotype. V gene TRBV3-1 combines with J gene TRBJ2-5; possible D gene TRBD2, 6 bases. The CDR3 length is 15 residues. V was shortened by 0 bases and J by 4 bases, with 12 bases between the two germline ends. Germline V gives CDR1 LGHDT, CDR2 YNNKEL (reference sequence). CDR3 region: CASSQDTSFLETQYF. The CDR3, as DNA: TGTGCCAGCAGCCAAGATACTAGCTTTCTAGAGACCCAGTACTTC.

In this sample, this clonotype turned up many times. The genes are TRBV28 and TRBJ2-3; no clear D gene. V lost 4 bases to trimming and J lost 0 bases, with 5 bases between them. This CDR3 is built from 13 residues. From germline, CDR1 is MDHEN and CDR2 SYDVKM. The CDR3 DNA reads as TGTGCCAGCAGTTCCCATAGCACAGATACGCAGTATTTT. It is translated as CASSSHSTDTQYF.

V and J are TRBV20-1 and TRBJ2-5; 11 bases are shared with TRBD2. Germline V gene sequence: CDR1 DFQATT, CDR2 SNEGSKA (reference sequence). The CDR3 consists of 15 residues. Trimming took 1 base from V and 4 from J; bases not matched to a gene: 5. This CDR3 reads CSARALTSGGETQYF. In DNA, the CDR3 is TGCAGTGCTAGAGCCCTTACTAGCGGGGGAGAGACCCAGTACTTC.

In its sample, this clonotype was seen a few times. The chain recombines TRBV20-1 with TRBJ2-7; D uncertain. The V end lost 4 bases, the J end lost 1 base, and 11 bases lay between the germline ends. The CDR3 totals 13 residues. CDR1 is DFQATT and CDR2 is SNEGSKA in the germline V gene (reference sequence). This chain's CDR3 is CSANAIGSYEQYF. The CDR3 DNA reads TGCAGTGCTAACGCTATCGGGTCCTACGAGCAGTACTTC.

As to this clonotype: Relative to the germline gene, one junction end is altered; a read error may explain this. The chain recombines TRBV5-1 with TRBJ1-6; D may be TRBD1 (6 bases). Germline CDR1 reads SGHRS; CDR2 reads YFSETQ. The CDR3 is 15 amino acids. CDR3 region: CASSFDGQGNSPLHF. The CDR3 DNA reads as TGTGCCAGCAGCTTCGATGGCCAGGGGAATTCACCCCTCCACTTT.

This clonotype was counted ten times or more. The rearrangement links TRBV6-1 to TRBJ2-3; D remains ambiguous. V dropped 10 bases and J dropped 2 bases, with 16 bases sitting between them. Germline V gene lookup returns CDR1 MNHNS and CDR2 SASEGT. CDR3 size: 14 residues. CDR3 in DNA: TGTGCCACCAAAAGACGGGCCCCCACAGATACGCAGTATTTT. Its translation is CATKRRAPTDTQYF.

In its sample, this clonotype was seen a few times. V is TRBV7-3 and J is TRBJ1-1; 9 bases map to TRBD1. From germline, CDR1 is SGHTA and CDR2 FQGTGA. The CDR3 covers 16 residues. V lost 5 bases, J lost 4 bases, and 11 bases stayed unmatched. CDR3 residues: CASSHLAGTGTTEAFF. CDR3 in DNA: TGTGCCAGCAGCCACCTGGCTGGGACAGGGACCACTGAAGCTTTCTTT.

The V and J genes are TRBV20-1 and TRBJ1-5; tentative D call: TRBD1 (5 bases). This CDR3 is 17 amino acids long. The germline gives CDR1 DFQATT, CDR2 SNEGSKA (reference sequence). V gave up 1 base and J gave up 0 bases, with 16 bases separating them. CDR3 in amino acids: CSARAIGDHYSNQPQHF. The CDR3 bases are TGCAGTGCTAGAGCAATAGGGGACCACTATAGCAATCAGCCCCAGCATTTT.

This clonotype came up a few times. This chain uses TRBV6-1 with TRBJ1-5, with D unresolved. The CDR3 consists of 15 residues. Trimming took off 6 bases at V and 2 bases at J, with 14 bases between the two ends. Germline loops: CDR1 MNHNS, CDR2 SASEGT. In DNA, the CDR3 is TGTGCCAGCAGCTCCCCGAGGAAGGGCAATCAGCCCCAGCATTTT. Protein: CASSSPRKGNQPQHF.

This clonotype was seen more than once but under ten times. This chain links TRBV7-3 with TRBJ1-4, with D possibly TRBD1 on 6 matching bases. Germline V gene sequence: CDR1 SGHTA, CDR2 FQGTGA. Trimming took 5 bases from V and 8 from J, leaving 15 bases between them. The CDR3 extends over 14 amino acids. The CDR3 loop reads CASSALGQGEKLFF. CDR3 nucleotides: TGTGCCAGCAGCGCACTCGGGCAGGGGGAAAAACTGTTTTTT.

This clonotype appeared many times. The genes are TRBV7-2 and TRBJ2-7, with 8 bases fitting TRBD1. Germline values: CDR1 SGHTA, CDR2 FQGNSA. The CDR3 extends over 14 amino acids. With 3 bases clipped from V and 2 bases from J, the junction kept 3 bases outside the gene matches. The CDR3 DNA reads TGTGCCAGCAGCTTTACAGGGGGAACCTACGAGCAGTACTTC. As protein: CASSFTGGTYEQYF.

The CDR3 region has the DNA TGTGCCAGCAGCTTAGAGGGCCGGGAGTGGGAAAAACTGTTTTTT. This codes for CASSLEGREWEKLFF. This chain joins TRBV7-9 and TRBJ1-4, with D uncertain. The CDR3 covers 15 residues. Germline V gene lookup returns CDR1 SEHNR and CDR2 FQNEAQ (reference sequence). The V end was cut by 1 base, the J end by 8 bases, with 14 bases between. Filled out from reference TRBV7-9 and TRBJ1-4, the complete variable domain reads DTGVSQNPRHKITKRGQNVTFRCDPISEHNRLYWYRQTLGQGPEFLTYFQNEAQLEKSRLLSDRFSAERPKGSFSTLEIQRTEQGDSAMYLCASSLEGREWEKLFFGSGTQLSVL.

This clonotype was seen many times. The V and J genes are TRBV6-1 and TRBJ1-2, with 8 bases identical to TRBD1. Trimming cost V 7 bases and J 3 bases; bases outside gene matches: 10. This CDR3 is built from 15 residues. Germline CDR1 is MNHNS and CDR2 is SASEGT. DNA of the CDR3: TGTGCCAGCACTTTTAAAATGGGACAGGACTATGGCTACACCTTC. Its protein product is CASTFKMGQDYGYTF.

The gene calls are TRBV6-7 and TRBJ2-1; 8 bases match TRBD2. TRBV6-7 is reported as an ORF; its role is uncertain. The CDR3 extends over 16 amino acids. The trim removed 2 bases at V and 5 bases at J, leaving 8 bases unmatched. The CDR3 here is CASSYIQLADNNEQFF. The CDR3 DNA reads TGTGCCAGCAGTTACATTCAACTAGCGGATAACAATGAGCAGTTCTTC.

This clonotype was observed at least ten times. The V gene is TRBV20-1, the J gene TRBJ2-1; D is undetermined. Germline V gene data show CDR1 as DFQATT and CDR2 as SNEGSKA (reference sequence). The CDR3 loop spans 12 amino acids. V gave up 1 base and J gave up 9 bases, with 10 bases separating them. The CDR3 sequence: CSARVWGFEQFF. Here the CDR3 DNA reads TGCAGTGCTAGAGTGTGGGGATTTGAGCAGTTCTTC.

A note on this clonotype: Because it lacks the conserved phenylalanine or tryptophan at the end, this CDR3 is likely a read error. This chain uses TRBV10-3 with TRBJ1-2; weak D call: TRBD1 (6 bases). Between the trimmed V and J ends, which lost 4 bases and 4 bases, there was a span of 13 bases. The CDR3 has 14 amino acids. CDR1 is ENHRY and CDR2 is SYGVKD in the germline V gene. The CDR3 protein is CAISGPGQSYGYTY. As DNA, the CDR3 is TGTGCCATCAGTGGGCCGGGACAATCCTATGGCTACACCTAC.

The chain combines TRBV20-1 with TRBJ2-5, with D uncertain. The CDR3 contains 16 residues. The ends were cut back, 0 bases at V and 1 base at J, with 15 bases in the middle. CDR1 DFQATT and CDR2 SNEGSKA come from the germline V gene (reference sequence). CDR3 in DNA: TGCAGTGCTAGAGATTTCCCAATAGCATCCCAAGAGACCCAGTACTTC. This translates into CSARDFPIASQETQYF.

This clonotype was seen ten or more times. The CDR3 sequence is CASKRLAGGVGGETQYF. DNA of the CDR3: TGTGCCAGCAAGAGACTAGCGGGAGGGGTCGGGGGAGAGACCCAGTACTTC. This chain joins TRBV2 and TRBJ2-5; 14 bases align to TRBD2. After removal of 7 bases from V and 4 bases from J, the junction contained 11 bases not matched to a gene. The CDR3 runs to 17 residues. Germline V gives CDR1 SNHLY, CDR2 FYNNEI.

This chain joins TRBV24-1 and TRBJ2-5; 9 nucleotides line up with TRBD1. CDR1 is KGHDR and CDR2 is SFDVKD in the germline V gene. The CDR3 is made up of 14 amino acids. V lost 4 bases to trimming and J lost 5 bases; unmatched junction nucleotides: 4. The CDR3 protein is CATSDSGTGETQYF. Written as DNA, the CDR3 is TGTGCCACCAGTGACTCCGGGACAGGGGAGACCCAGTACTTC.

V is TRBV27 and J is TRBJ1-5; tentative D call: TRBD1 (5 bases). The CDR3 is 15 residues long. V was trimmed by 7 bases and J by 3 bases, leaving 16 bases between them. Germline CDR1 is MNHEY and CDR2 is SMNVEV (reference sequence). This chain's CDR3 is CASTDLRQTNQPQHF. CDR3 sequence (DNA): TGTGCCAGCACCGACCTCCGACAGACCAATCAGCCCCAGCATTTT.

This clonotype turned up a few times. The CDR3 loop is CSASSSTNEKLFF. The CDR3 DNA reads as TGCAGTGCTAGCTCTTCAACTAATGAAAAACTGTTTTTT. The gene calls are TRBV20-1 and TRBJ1-4; D not certain. Germline V gene sequence: CDR1 DFQATT, CDR2 SNEGSKA (reference sequence). Trimming removed 3 bases at V and 0 bases at J, with 5 bases between. The CDR3 runs 13 residues.

This chain joins TRBV7-9 and TRBJ2-7, with 10 nucleotides matching TRBD2. J lost 7 bases, V lost 5 bases, and 20 bases had no gene match. CDR1 and CDR2 (germline): SEHNR, FQNEAQ (reference sequence). This CDR3 has 18 amino acids. CDR3 coding DNA: TGTGCCAGCAGCCCCAAGTGGAGGACTAGCGGCCCCTCTCTGGAGCAGTACTTC. It is translated as CASSPKWRTSGPSLEQYF.

This clonotype was seen repeatedly, ten times or more. This chain links TRBV12-5 with TRBJ1-1; D is unclear. This CDR3 comprises 15 residues. The germline CDR1 and CDR2 sequences are LGHNT and FRNRAP. Deletions cut 1 base from V and 7 bases from J, with 16 bases between. CDR3 region: CASGLGKVPKSEAFF. Written as DNA, the CDR3 is TGTGCTAGTGGTTTGGGGAAGGTTCCGAAAAGTGAAGCTTTCTTT.

The chain joins TRBV20-1 to TRBJ2-1; a possible D gene is TRBD1 (6 bases). The CDR3 covers 12 residues. The germline V gene encodes CDR1 DFQATT and CDR2 SNEGSKA (reference sequence). The V end lost 1 base, the J end lost 7 bases, and 8 bases lay between the germline ends. The CDR3, as DNA: TGCAGTGCTAGAGTGAGGGGGAATGAGCAGTTCTTC. It translates to CSARVRGNEQFF.

In regard to this clonotype: A single base separates this from a much larger clone, so it may be a read error. The chain employs TRBV12-3 or TRBV12-4 and TRBJ1-2; D gene uncertain. The CDR3 contains 15 residues. The CDR3 DNA reads TGTGTCAGCAGTTTAAGAAGGGTATCGAACTATGGCTACACCTTC. Its protein is CVSSLRRVSNYGYTF.

Note on this clonotype: A much larger clonotype is one base distant, so this may be a read error. V usage is TRBV13 and J usage is TRBJ2-7; 11 bases map to TRBD2. The DNA end is more similar to TRBJ2-1, so the J call may be wrong. The germline V gene encodes CDR1 PRHDT and CDR2 FYEKMQ (reference sequence). The CDR3 has 16 amino acids. CDR3: CASSLTTSGSSYEQFF. CDR3 sequence (DNA): TGTGCCAGCAGCTTGACTACTAGCGGGAGCTCCTACGAGCAGTTCTTC.

This clonotype was observed many times. The V call is TRBV12-3 or TRBV12-4, the J call TRBJ1-5, with 8 bases matching TRBD1. V trimming: 6 bases; J trimming: 6 bases; junction bases outside the gene matches: 10. The CDR3 sequence is 15 residues long. The CDR3 spells CASSPPGGVFQPQHF. In nucleotides, the CDR3 is TGTGCCAGCAGCCCCCCAGGGGGCGTTTTTCAGCCCCAGCATTTT.